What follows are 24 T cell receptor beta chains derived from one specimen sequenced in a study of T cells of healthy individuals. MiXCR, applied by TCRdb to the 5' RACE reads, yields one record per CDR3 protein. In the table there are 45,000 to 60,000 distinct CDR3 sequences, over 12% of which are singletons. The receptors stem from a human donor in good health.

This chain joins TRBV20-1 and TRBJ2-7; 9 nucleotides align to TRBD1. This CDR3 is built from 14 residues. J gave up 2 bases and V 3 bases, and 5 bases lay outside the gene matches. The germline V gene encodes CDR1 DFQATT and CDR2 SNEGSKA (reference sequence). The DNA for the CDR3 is TGCAGTGCTAGGGTGGGACAGGGACCCTACGAGCAGTACTTC. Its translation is CSARVGQGPYEQYF.

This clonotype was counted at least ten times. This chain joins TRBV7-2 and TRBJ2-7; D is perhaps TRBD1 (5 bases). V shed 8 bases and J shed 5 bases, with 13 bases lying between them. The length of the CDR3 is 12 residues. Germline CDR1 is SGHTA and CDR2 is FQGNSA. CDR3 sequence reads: CASGRGHDEQYF. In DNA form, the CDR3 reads TGTGCCAGCGGAAGGGGTCACGACGAGCAGTACTTC.

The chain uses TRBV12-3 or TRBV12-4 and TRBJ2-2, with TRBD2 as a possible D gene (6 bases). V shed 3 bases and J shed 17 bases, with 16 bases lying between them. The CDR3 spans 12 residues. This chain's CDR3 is CASSFRAGKSFF. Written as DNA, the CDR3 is TGTGCCAGCAGTTTTCGGGCGGGAAAATCTTTTTTT.

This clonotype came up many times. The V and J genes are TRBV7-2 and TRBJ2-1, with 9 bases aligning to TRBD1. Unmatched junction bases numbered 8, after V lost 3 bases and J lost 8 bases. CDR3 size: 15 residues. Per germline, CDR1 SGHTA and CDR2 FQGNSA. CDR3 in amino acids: CASSFRDRAGDEQFF. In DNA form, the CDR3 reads TGTGCCAGCAGCTTTCGGGACAGGGCAGGGGATGAGCAGTTCTTC.

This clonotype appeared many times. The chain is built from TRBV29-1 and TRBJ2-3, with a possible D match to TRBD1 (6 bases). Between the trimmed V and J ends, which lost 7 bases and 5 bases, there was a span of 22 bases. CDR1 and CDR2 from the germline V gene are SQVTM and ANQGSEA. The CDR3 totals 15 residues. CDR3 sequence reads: CSGGTTTLGGDTQYF. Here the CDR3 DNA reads TGCAGCGGCGGTACTACGACTCTAGGGGGAGATACGCAGTATTTT.

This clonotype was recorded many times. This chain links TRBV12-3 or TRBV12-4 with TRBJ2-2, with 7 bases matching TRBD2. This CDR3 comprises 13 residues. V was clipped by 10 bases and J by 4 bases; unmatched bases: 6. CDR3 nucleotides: TGTGCCACCCGGGGCGGGGGCACCGGGGAGCTGTTTTTT. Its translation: CATRGGGTGELFF.

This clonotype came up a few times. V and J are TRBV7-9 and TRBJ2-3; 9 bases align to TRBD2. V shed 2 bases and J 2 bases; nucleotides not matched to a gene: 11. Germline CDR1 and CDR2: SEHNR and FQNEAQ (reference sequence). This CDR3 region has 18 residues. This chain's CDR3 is CASSLKRWLAGITDTQYF. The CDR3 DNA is TGTGCCAGCAGCTTAAAACGTTGGCTAGCGGGGATCACAGATACGCAGTATTTT.

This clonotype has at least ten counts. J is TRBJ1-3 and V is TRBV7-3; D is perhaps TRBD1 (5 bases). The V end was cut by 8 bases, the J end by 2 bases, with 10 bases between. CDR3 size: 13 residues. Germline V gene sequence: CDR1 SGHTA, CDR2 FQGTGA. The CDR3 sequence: CASSQGAGNTIYF. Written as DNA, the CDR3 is TGTGCCAGCTCCCAAGGGGCTGGAAACACCATATATTTT.

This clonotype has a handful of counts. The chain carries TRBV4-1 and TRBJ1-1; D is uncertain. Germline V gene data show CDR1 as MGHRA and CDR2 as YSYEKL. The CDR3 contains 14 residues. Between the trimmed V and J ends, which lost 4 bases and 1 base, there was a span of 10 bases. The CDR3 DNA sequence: TGCGCCAGCAGCCGAGGACCGACGAACACTGAAGCTTTCTTT. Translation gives CASSRGPTNTEAFF.

The CDR3 nucleotides read TGCGCCAGCAGCTCCGGGACAGGGTTGATCGACGGTAATGAAAAACTGTTTTTT. Translation: CASSSGTGLIDGNEKLFF. The chain links TRBV4-1 to TRBJ1-4, with 9 bases fitting TRBD1. V shed 5 bases and J 4 bases; nucleotides not matched to a gene: 14. CDR1 and CDR2 (germline): MGHRA, YSYEKL. The CDR3 length is 18 residues.

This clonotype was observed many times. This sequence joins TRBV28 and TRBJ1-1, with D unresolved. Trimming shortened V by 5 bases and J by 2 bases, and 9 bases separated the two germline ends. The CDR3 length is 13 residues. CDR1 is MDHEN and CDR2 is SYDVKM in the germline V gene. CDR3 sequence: CASSTGVNTEAFF. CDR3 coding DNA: TGTGCCAGCAGTACCGGGGTTAACACTGAAGCTTTCTTT. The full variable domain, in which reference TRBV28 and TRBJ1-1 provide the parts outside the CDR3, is DVKVTQSSRYLVKRTGEKVFLECVQDMDHENMFWYRQDPGLGLRLIYFSYDVKMKEKGDIPEGYSVSREKKERFSLILESASTNQTSMYLCASSTGVNTEAFFGQGTRLTVV.

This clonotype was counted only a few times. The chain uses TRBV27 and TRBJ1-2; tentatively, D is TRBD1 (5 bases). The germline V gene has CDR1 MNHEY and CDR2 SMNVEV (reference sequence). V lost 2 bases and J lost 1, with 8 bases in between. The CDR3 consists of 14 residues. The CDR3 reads CASSLDGGNYGYTF. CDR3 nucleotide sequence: TGTGCCAGCAGTTTAGATGGGGGTAACTATGGCTACACCTTC.

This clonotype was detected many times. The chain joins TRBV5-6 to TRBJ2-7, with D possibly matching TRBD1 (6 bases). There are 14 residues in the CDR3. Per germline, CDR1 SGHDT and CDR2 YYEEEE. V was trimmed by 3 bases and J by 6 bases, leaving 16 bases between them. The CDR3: CASSSTGRKGEQYF. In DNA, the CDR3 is TGTGCCAGCAGCTCGACAGGTCGGAAGGGCGAGCAGTACTTC.

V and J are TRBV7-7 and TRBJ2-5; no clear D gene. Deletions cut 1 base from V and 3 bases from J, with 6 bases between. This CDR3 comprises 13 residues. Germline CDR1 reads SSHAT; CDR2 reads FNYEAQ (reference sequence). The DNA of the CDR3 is TGTGCCAGCAGCTTAGATGATGAAGAGACCCAGTACTTC. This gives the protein CASSLDDEETQYF.

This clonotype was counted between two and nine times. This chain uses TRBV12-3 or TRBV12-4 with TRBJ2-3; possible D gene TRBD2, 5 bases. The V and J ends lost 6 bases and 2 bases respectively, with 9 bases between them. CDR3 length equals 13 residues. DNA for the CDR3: TGTGCCAGCAGGGACTGGGACACAGATACGCAGTATTTT. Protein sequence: CASRDWDTDTQYF.

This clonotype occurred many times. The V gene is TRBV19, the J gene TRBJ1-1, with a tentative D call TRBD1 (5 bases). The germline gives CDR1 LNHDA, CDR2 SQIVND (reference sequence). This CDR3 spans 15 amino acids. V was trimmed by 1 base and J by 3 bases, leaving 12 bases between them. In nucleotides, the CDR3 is TGTGCCAGTAGTATAGGCGCAGGGCTTGACACTGAAGCTTTCTTT. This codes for CASSIGAGLDTEAFF.

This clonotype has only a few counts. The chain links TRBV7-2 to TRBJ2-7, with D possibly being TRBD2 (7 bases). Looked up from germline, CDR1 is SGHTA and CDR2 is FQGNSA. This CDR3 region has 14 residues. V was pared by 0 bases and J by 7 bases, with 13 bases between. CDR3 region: CASSLAGGPEEQYF. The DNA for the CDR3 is TGTGCCAGCAGCTTAGCGGGGGGGCCTGAAGAGCAGTACTTC.

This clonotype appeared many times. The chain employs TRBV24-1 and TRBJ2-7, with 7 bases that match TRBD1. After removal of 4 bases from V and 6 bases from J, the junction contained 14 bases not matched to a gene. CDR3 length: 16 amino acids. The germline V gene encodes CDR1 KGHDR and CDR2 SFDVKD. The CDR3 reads CATSDPLRTGRSEQYF. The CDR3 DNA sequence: TGTGCCACCAGTGACCCCCTCCGGACAGGACGCAGCGAGCAGTACTTC.

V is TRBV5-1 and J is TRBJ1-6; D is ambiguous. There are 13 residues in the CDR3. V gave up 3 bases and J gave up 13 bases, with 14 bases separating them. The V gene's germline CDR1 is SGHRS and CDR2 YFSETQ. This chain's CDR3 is CASSSRDGMPLHF. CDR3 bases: TGCGCCAGCAGCTCCCGGGATGGCATGCCCCTCCACTTT. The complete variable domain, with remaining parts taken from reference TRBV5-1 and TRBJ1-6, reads KAGVTQTPRYLIKTRGQQVTLSCSPISGHRSVSWYQQTPGQGLQFLFEYFSETQRNKGNFPGRFSGRQFSNSRSEMNVSTLELGDSALYLCASSSRDGMPLHFGNGTRLTVT.

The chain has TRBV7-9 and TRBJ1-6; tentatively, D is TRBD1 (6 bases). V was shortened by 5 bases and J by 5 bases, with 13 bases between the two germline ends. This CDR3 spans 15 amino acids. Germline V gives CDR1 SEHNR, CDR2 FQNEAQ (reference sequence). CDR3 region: CASSLGGGDNSPLHF. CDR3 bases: TGTGCCAGCAGCCTAGGGGGAGGAGATAATTCACCCCTCCACTTT.

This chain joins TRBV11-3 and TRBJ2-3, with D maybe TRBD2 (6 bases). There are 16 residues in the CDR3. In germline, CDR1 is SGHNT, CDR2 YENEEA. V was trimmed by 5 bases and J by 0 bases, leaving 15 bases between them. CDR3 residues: CASSPRTGASTDTQYF. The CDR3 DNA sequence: TGTGCCAGCAGCCCCCGGACGGGAGCGAGCACAGATACGCAGTATTTT. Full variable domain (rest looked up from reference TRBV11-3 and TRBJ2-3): EAGVVQSPRYKIIEKKQPVAFWCNPISGHNTLYWYLQNLGQGPELLIRYENEEAVDDSQLPKDRFSAERLKGVDSTLKIQPAELGDSAVYLCASSPRTGASTDTQYFGPGTRLTVL.

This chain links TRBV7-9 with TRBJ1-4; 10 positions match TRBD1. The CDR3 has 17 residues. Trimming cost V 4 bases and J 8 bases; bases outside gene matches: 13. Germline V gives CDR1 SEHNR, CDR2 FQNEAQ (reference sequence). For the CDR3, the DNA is TGTGCCAGCAGCTCAACCGGGACAGGGGTGTTTGGGGAAAAACTGTTTTTT. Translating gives CASSSTGTGVFGEKLFF.

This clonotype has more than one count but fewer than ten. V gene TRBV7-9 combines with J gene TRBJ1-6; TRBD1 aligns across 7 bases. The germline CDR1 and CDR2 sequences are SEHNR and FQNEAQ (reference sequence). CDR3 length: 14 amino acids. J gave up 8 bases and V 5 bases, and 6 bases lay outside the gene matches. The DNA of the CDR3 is TGTGCCAGCAGCGCCGGGACAGTCTATTCACCCCTCCACTTT. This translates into CASSAGTVYSPLHF.

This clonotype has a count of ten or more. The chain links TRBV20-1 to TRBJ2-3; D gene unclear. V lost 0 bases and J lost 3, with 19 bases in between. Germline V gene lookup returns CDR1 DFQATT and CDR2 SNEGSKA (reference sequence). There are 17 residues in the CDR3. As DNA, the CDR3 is TGCAGTGCTAGAGAAGGAGCCGCCACTTGGCGGACAGATACGCAGTATTTT. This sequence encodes CSAREGAATWRTDTQYF.